The T cell receptor beta chain under discussion was sequenced for a study of cytomegalovirus exposure and HLA in healthy donors (TCRdb year 2017). A note on the overall study: In an earlier analysis of 550 to 750 of the donors, 276 Gb of sequence data and about 110 million unique TCR beta sequences from about 180 million T cells were reported. About 280 gigabases of sequencing data and roughly 80 million unique TCR sequences made up an early release that covered several hundred HLA-typed donors. Of the approximately 400 genotyped donors, 75% to 85% were placed in the genetic ancestry cluster associated with self-reported Caucasian donors. The study aimed to test whether cataloging public T cell receptors could reveal signatures of past pathogen exposure. The study profiled the T cell repertoires of around 700 subjects by immunosequencing and related them to cytomegalovirus serostatus. Besides the first cohort of more than 650 subjects, a separate validation cohort made up of about 120 different subjects was used. To predict cytomegalovirus infection status, the study brought together high-throughput TCR immunosequencing, statistical association of individual TCRs with disease status, and machine learning. To study patterns of TCR occurrence, a later analysis re-analyzed previously published TCR beta repertoires from several hundred donors and added high-resolution HLA genotyping. Rather than using new phenotypic data, the later analysis identified candidate immune exposures from TCR beta sequences and from how often those sequences occurred across donors. An earlier analysis of 587 of the donors used high-throughput TCR beta sequencing to judge whether each TCR beta V gene segment behaved as functional or pseudogenic. Donor age, sex, ethnicity and CMV serostatus were compiled together with the repertoire data. A later genetic analysis used genome-wide SNP genotypes for about 65% of the 666 donors, treating that subset as a discovery cohort. All discovery cohort repertoires had been generated on a single sequencing platform. Both class I and class II loci were covered by HLA typing, at four-digit resolution. The number of typed donors differed by locus: 629-630 for A, B, C, DRB1 and DQB1; approximately 530 for DQA1; around 610 for DPA1; and 400 to 480 for DPB1. Because of strong linkage in the cohort, roughly 5 DR-DQ haplotypes were treated as single units for association and clustering. Among a few hundred genotyped donors of the cohort, an average of about 240,000 unique TCR beta nucleotide sequences were sequenced per donor, roughly 20% of them non-productive. Study-wide findings and limitations: Some IMGT-functional V segments, including TRBV6-2 and TRBV6-3, could not be told apart with the 87-base-pair reads, so those segments were excluded. This cohort had only TCR beta chains sequenced, and the lack of alpha or paired-chain data limited which features could be detected. Because counts were too low, roughly 16 rarely observed V segments, including chromosome 9 orphons, were left out of the earlier analysis of 587 of the donors. A group of highly shared sequence variants was considered likely to be a technical artifact of the sequencing pipeline. An association between a missense DCLRE1C variant and V-gene and J-gene trimming of TCR beta chains was found in a later genetic analysis and replicated in an independent cohort. In both the original and validation cohorts, the classifier was reported to diagnose cytomegalovirus status with high specificity and sensitivity. Sequencing depth was assumed to be roughly uniform across donors in the presence/absence analyses, though that assumption may not hold. In the study, approximately 150 TCR beta chains were listed as associated with cytomegalovirus. In a later genetic analysis, fewer N-insertions in productive TCRs were reported among donors in an Asian-associated ancestry cluster than the roughly 700-donor mean. The only immune exposure information available for the cohort was CMV serostatus. A later analysis associated roughly 17,000 TCR beta sequences with specific HLA alleles at a false discovery rate of 0.05. In vitro tests confirmed that a few of the cytomegalovirus-associated TCR beta chains recognize cytomegalovirus antigens. When HLA alleles, especially DR and DQ, strongly co-occurred, TCR associations were difficult to assign to individual alleles. In a later analysis, HLA-associated TCR beta chains were found to be more clonally expanded and to have lower generation probabilities than equally common non-associated chains. Linkage disequilibrium might explain the correlated functional status among segregating V segments, but an unknown experimental factor could not be excluded. In an earlier analysis of about 600 of the donors, most TCR beta V segments appeared in productive rearrangements about 90% or about 30% of the time, broadly matching IMGT annotations. Because HLA typing was missing for some donors at each locus, association tests included only the typed subset. Most TCR sequences were seen in very few donors, while some public TCRs were found in many individuals. A later analysis found that TCR association rates varied across HLA loci, with DRB1 alleles showing the most associated TCRs and HLA-C alleles the fewest. In a later analysis, most CMV-associated TCR beta chains were found to appear HLA-restricted, with HLA associations seemingly driven largely by CMV exposure. The authors suggested that the approach could potentially be generalized to other disease states and immunological phenotypes. A further reported finding was that TCR beta sequences accurately predicted the HLA-A and HLA-B alleles for most subjects in the first cohort. A later analysis reported that several top co-occurrence clusters appeared linked to parvovirus B19, influenza, CMV and Epstein-Barr virus.

The library was obtained by the immunoSEQ multiplex PCR assay. For the multiplex PCR, a mixture combining 60 forward primers for TCR Vbeta segments and 13 reverse primers for TCR Jbeta segments was used. The CDR3 region of rearranged TCR beta genes was amplified from genomic DNA by a multiplex PCR assay. The amplified TCR beta libraries were sequenced on the Illumina HiSeq System as 87-base-pair reads. The source study handled its data this way. Across the 600 to 700 repertoires, a later analysis counted 75 million to 90 million unique TCR beta chains, roughly 11 million of which were shared by at least two donors. To remove PCR and sequencing errors, raw reads were error-corrected and collapsed into unique sequences using a nearest-neighbor algorithm that merged closely related sequences. Alignment of CDR3 sequences to IMGT reference sequences was used to assign V, D and J gene segments. For a sequence to be retained, a match of at least six nucleotides was required to both a V gene segment and a J gene segment. Rearrangements were classified as productive when the CDR3 lacked stop codons and remained in frame with V and J, and all other rearrangements were classified as non-productive. CDR3 was defined by IMGT convention, running from the second conserved V-encoded cysteine to the conserved J-encoded phenylalanine. In an earlier analysis of roughly 610 of the donors, sequences lacking an unambiguous match to a single V gene segment were excluded. In an earlier analysis of 500 to 750 of the donors, V segments were called functional above 56.7% productive rearrangements and were called segregating when the between-donor standard deviation exceeded 5%. A statistical classification framework was built to diagnose cytomegalovirus status from the catalog of TCR beta chain sequences. In a later analysis, V and J genes were assigned by comparing TCR nucleotide sequences against IMGT/GENE-DB human TR gene sequences. Using the TCRdist pipeline, a later analysis assigned CDR3 sequences along with most-parsimonious VDJ recombination scenarios. In a later analysis, every TCR beta chain was defined by the combination of its CDR3 amino acid sequence and its V-gene family, and reads without a unique V-gene family were dropped. As a way to deal with suspected cross-contamination and a sequencing artifact, a later analysis dropped hundreds of nucleotide sequences that were highly shared and had low generation probability. In a later analysis, a clonal expansion index for each public chain was calculated from normalized within-repertoire ranks of inferred template counts. Generation probabilities in a later analysis came from a VDJ recombination model fitted to out-of-frame rearrangements, and those results were checked against IGoR. In a later analysis, TCR-TCR, TCR-HLA and TCR-CMV co-occurrence was scored with hypergeometric tests, and a repertoire-size bias correction was applied to TCR pairs. False discovery rates were estimated in a later analysis by permuting HLA or CMV assignments 20 times. In a later analysis, co-occurring TCRs were grouped with DBSCAN, and TCRdist sequence similarity was added when clustering was performed within HLA-allele-positive subsets. Repertoires with fewer than 30,000 or more than 120,000 public chains, plus five repertoires with anomalous nucleotide sharing, were excluded from co-occurrence clustering. The clones in this table, taken by TCRdb from immuneACCESS, are in-frame only. Not every clone is retained; where verified, under half of the shortfall comes from an unresolved V gene, and the cause of the rest is unknown. The V and J calls and clone size were taken over from that table, and D and trimming were inferred from the DNA. This sample holds 85,000 to 95,000 clones; about three quarters were observed only once. The leading ten clones occupy 5% to 5.5% of the sample.

Based on the germline V gene (reference sequence), the CDR1 and CDR2 sequences are LNHDA and SQIVND. Counted from cysteine to phenylalanine, this CDR3 has 14 amino acids. Solely the CDR3 DNA is kept, with 42 bases framed from the first base. The junction shows trimming of 4 bases on V and 4 bases on J, plus 13 bases between the germline ends. To note about this clone: The clone's antigen remains unknown. Base qualities are not provided; no much larger clone lies one nucleotide away.

The cohort comprised 550 to 700 healthy bone marrow donors. All cohort members were sampled while nominally healthy, although unrecorded immune exposures were likely present. The donor tested CMV seropositive, placing the donor among the 250 to 350 seropositive members of the cohort. A peripheral blood sample was collected from each donor, and TCR beta sequencing was performed on peripheral blood mononuclear cells. The Qiagen DNeasy Blood Extraction Kit was used to extract genomic DNA from the blood cell samples. The V and J genes are TRBV19 and TRBJ1-2, with no reliable assignment of the D segment. Input material: PBMCs. The sequence derives from a man aged 30 to 39 in good health and CMV-seropositive. The encoded CDR3 is CASSKVGGPYGYTF. The DNA reads TGTGCCAGTAGTAAGGTCGGCGGCCCCTATGGCTACACCTTC.